Presented here are 20 T cell receptor beta chains from one specimen sequenced in a study of blood T cell repertoires in COVID-19. The assay was immunoSEQ multiplex PCR, and TCRdb's table has in-frame clones only and misses some. The table lists around 140,000 clones, about 87% of them singletons. Sequencing used peripheral blood. The receptors derive from a man aged 50 to 59 with active COVID-19.

This chain connects TRBV18 to TRBJ2-7, with 8 bases identical to TRBD1. The CDR3 sequence is 15 residues long. Germline V gene sequence: CDR1 KGHSH, CDR2 LQKENI. The trim removed 1 base at V and 2 bases at J, leaving 4 bases unmatched. The CDR3 DNA reads TGTGCCAGCTCACCACGGGACAGGATGGCCTACGAGCAGTACTTC. This encodes CASSPRDRMAYEQYF.

This chain joins TRBV2 and TRBJ2-7, with TRBD2 identical over 8 bases. V was clipped by 5 bases and J by 1 base; unmatched bases: 4. CDR3 size: 14 residues. Germline V gene sequence: CDR1 SNHLY, CDR2 FYNNEI. This chain's CDR3 is CASSLAGSSYEQYF. CDR3 in DNA: TGTGCCAGCAGTTTAGCGGGATCATCCTACGAGCAGTACTTC.

The V call is TRBV6-6, the J call TRBJ2-2; a possible D gene is TRBD1 (6 bases). V was pared by 2 bases and J by 8 bases, with 18 bases between. This CDR3 comprises 16 residues. The germline V gene has CDR1 MNHNY and CDR2 SVGAGI (reference sequence). The CDR3 sequence is CASSYARDNNKGELFF. The CDR3 DNA is TGTGCCAGCAGTTACGCCCGGGACAATAATAAAGGGGAGCTGTTTTTT.

V is TRBV7-2 and J is TRBJ1-1; tentative D call: TRBD1 (6 bases). The CDR3 extends over 16 amino acids. Germline V gene lookup returns CDR1 SGHTA and CDR2 FQGNSA. V lost 4 bases to trimming and J lost 2 bases, with 17 bases between them. The chain's CDR3 is CASSSPTPGENTEAFF. CDR3 DNA sequence: TGTGCCAGCAGCTCCCCTACCCCAGGGGAAAACACTGAAGCTTTCTTT.

In this sample, this clone turned up once. This rearrangement joins TRBV5-1 to TRBJ2-2; TRBD1 matches 8 bases. V was pared by 4 bases and J by 4 bases, with 6 bases of the junction left unmatched. The CDR3 loop spans 15 amino acids. Germline CDR1 reads SGHRS; CDR2 reads YFSETQ. CDR3 coding DNA: TGCGCCAGCAGCCCCAGGGGGCACGGCACCGGGGAGCTGTTTTTT. Residues: CASSPRGHGTGELFF.

This rearrangement joins TRBV28 to TRBJ2-7; 15 positions agree with TRBD2. Germline V CDR1 and CDR2: MDHEN, SYDVKM. This CDR3 has 19 residues. Losses at the gene ends were 4 bases for V and 0 bases for J; bases not matched to a gene: 10. CDR3 region: CASSSPGLAGGLSSYEQYF. CDR3 in DNA: TGTGCCAGCAGTTCACCGGGACTAGCGGGGGGCTTGAGCTCCTACGAGCAGTACTTC.

This clone showed up just once. This chain connects TRBV9 to TRBJ2-2, with D tentatively TRBD2 (6 bases). CDR3 length: 15 amino acids. Germline assignment: CDR1 SGDLS and CDR2 YYNGEE. V was clipped by 2 bases and J by 4 bases, with 12 bases between them. The CDR3 DNA follows: TGTGCCAGCAGCGTCGCGGGTAGCGGCACCGGGGAGCTGTTTTTT. Translating it yields CASSVAGSGTGELFF.

This clone has a single count. This rearrangement joins TRBV7-2 to TRBJ2-4; 8 nucleotides line up with TRBD1. The CDR3 has 17 amino acids. Germline-derived CDR1 and CDR2 are SGHTA and FQGNSA. V gave up 2 bases and J gave up 8 bases; unmatched junction bases: 14. CDR3 in amino acids: CASSLSRGQFYLDIQYF. DNA for the CDR3: TGTGCCAGCAGCTTAAGCAGGGGGCAATTTTATTTGGACATTCAGTACTTC.

This chain connects TRBV15 to TRBJ1-4, with D unclear. Germline V lookup: CDR1 LNHNV, CDR2 YYDKDF (reference sequence). The V end lost 2 bases, the J end lost 7 bases, and 8 bases lay between the germline ends. This CDR3 spans 13 amino acids. CDR3 coding DNA: TGTGCCACCAGCAGATCCCTAACTGAAAAACTGTTTTTT. Translating it yields CATSRSLTEKLFF. Complete variable domain (other parts from reference TRBV15 and TRBJ1-4): DAMVIQNPRYQVTQFGKPVTLSCSQTLNHNVMYWYQQKSSQAPKLLFHYYDKDFNNEADTPDNFQSRRPNTSFCFLDIRSPGLGDTAMYLCATSRSLTEKLFFGSGTQLSVL.

The chain joins TRBV27 to TRBJ1-6; TRBD1 agrees at 7 bases. Germline CDR1 is MNHEY and CDR2 is SMNVEV (reference sequence). The CDR3 covers 16 residues. After removal of 6 bases from V and 10 bases from J, the junction contained 15 bases not matched to a gene. The CDR3 bases are TGTGCCAGCAGAGAGGCACAGGGGATAACCAAATCACCCCTCCACTTT. It is translated as CASREAQGITKSPLHF.

The genes are TRBV19 and TRBJ2-1; a possible D gene is TRBD2 (5 bases). V was shortened by 1 base and J by 0 bases, with 7 bases between the two germline ends. CDR1 is LNHDA, CDR2 SQIVND, per germline (reference sequence). This CDR3 is 15 amino acids long. The CDR3 sequence: CASSIGTHSYNEQFF. CDR3 sequence (DNA): TGTGCCAGTAGTATAGGGACTCACTCCTACAATGAGCAGTTCTTC.

V usage is TRBV7-9 and J usage is TRBJ1-6; 11 nucleotides line up with TRBD1. The CDR3 has 16 residues. Unmatched junction bases numbered 12, after V lost 6 bases and J lost 11 bases. CDR1 and CDR2 (germline): SEHNR, FQNEAQ (reference sequence). The CDR3 spells CASSAGQGVYFPPLHF. The CDR3 DNA reads as TGTGCCAGCAGTGCGGGACAGGGGGTTTATTTTCCACCCCTCCACTTT.

This CDR3 reads CASSSPGTRTSYEQYF. Written as DNA, the CDR3 is TGCGCCAGCAGCAGCCCGGGGACAAGGACCTCCTACGAGCAGTACTTC. The rearrangement links TRBV5-1 to TRBJ2-7; D perhaps matches TRBD1 (6 bases). The CDR3 is 16 residues long. V was cut by 4 bases and J by 0 bases, with 17 bases left in between. CDR1 is SGHRS and CDR2 is YFSETQ in the germline V gene.

V and J are TRBV13 and TRBJ1-5; D is unclear. CDR1 PRHDT and CDR2 FYEKMQ come from the germline V gene (reference sequence). The germline V and J ends were trimmed by 0 bases and 4 bases, with 7 bases remaining between them. The CDR3 has 14 amino acids. This CDR3 is CASSLGGRNQPQHF. In nucleotides, the CDR3 is TGTGCCAGCAGCTTAGGAGGCAGGAATCAGCCCCAGCATTTT. The variable domain in full, completed from reference TRBV13 and TRBJ1-5, reads AAGVIQSPRHLIKEKRETATLKCYPIPRHDTVYWYQQGPGQDPQFLISFYEKMQSDKGSIPDRFSAQQFSDYHSELNMSSLELGDSALYFCASSLGGRNQPQHFGDGTRLSIL.

In its sample, this clone was seen a few times. The V call is TRBV27, the J call TRBJ2-1; 7 bases fit TRBD1. Germline V gives CDR1 MNHEY, CDR2 SMNVEV (reference sequence). Unmatched junction bases numbered 12, after V lost 5 bases and J lost 8 bases. The length of the CDR3 is 15 residues. CDR3 sequence: CASSPPGTVGDEQFF. DNA of the CDR3: TGTGCCAGCAGTCCCCCCGGGACAGTAGGCGATGAGCAGTTCTTC.

V is TRBV5-4 and J is TRBJ2-1; D remains ambiguous. From germline, CDR1 is SGHNT and CDR2 YYREEE (reference sequence). The CDR3 is made up of 15 amino acids. V was cut by 3 bases and J by 2 bases, with 12 bases left in between. The CDR3 DNA reads as TGTGCCAGCAGCTCCCGGGTTAATACCTACAATGAGCAGTTCTTC. This codes for CASSSRVNTYNEQFF.

The chain carries TRBV2 and TRBJ2-2, with D maybe TRBD1 (6 bases). With 5 bases removed from V and 5 bases from J, the gap between germline ends came to 15 bases. This CDR3 is built from 15 residues. The germline V gene encodes CDR1 SNHLY and CDR2 FYNNEI. CDR3: CASSPQGGGTGELFF. The CDR3 bases are TGTGCCAGCAGTCCACAGGGCGGCGGGACCGGGGAGCTGTTTTTT.

This clone was observed a single time. This chain uses TRBV11-2 with TRBJ1-2, with 10 positions matching TRBD1. The CDR3 loop spans 13 amino acids. The V gene end was trimmed by 5 bases and the J gene end by 7 bases; junction bases not matched to a gene: 4. Germline loops: CDR1 SGHAT, CDR2 FQNNGV. The CDR3 reads CASSRTGGSGYTF. The CDR3 DNA reads as TGTGCCAGCAGCCGGACAGGGGGAAGTGGCTACACCTTC.

The V and J genes are TRBV21-1 and TRBJ2-7; the D call TRBD1 from the table was never checked on the DNA. TRBV21-1 is a listed pseudogene. This CDR3 comprises 13 residues. This CDR3 reads CARNFGTGEEQYF. The CDR3 DNA follows: TGTGCCAGAAACTTCGGGACAGGGGAAGAGCAGTACTTC.

This chain joins TRBV19 and TRBJ2-7, with TRBD2 identical over 8 bases. The germline CDR1 and CDR2 sequences are LNHDA and SQIVND (reference sequence). With V trimmed by 1 base and J by 5 bases, 7 bases remained unmatched. The CDR3 sequence is 15 residues long. The CDR3 nucleotides read TGTGCCAGTAGTATAGTTCTCGGGGGGGTTAACGAGCAGTACTTC. This codes for CASSIVLGGVNEQYF.